This paragraph covers one TCR beta chain sequence. TCRdb fed the RT-PCR reads into MiXCR, producing one record per CDR3 protein. The data show about a million distinct CDR3 sequences, 15% to 20% seen once. The CDR3 contains 17 residues. From germline, CDR1 is SGHNT and CDR2 YYREEE (reference sequence). The V and J ends lost 4 bases and 5 bases, in that order; junction bases with no gene match: 13. The data belong to a study of patients and donors after allogeneic stem cell transplantation. The chain is built from TRBV5-4 and TRBJ2-5, with 11 nucleotides matching TRBD2. Input material: blood, either unsorted or a sorted T cell fraction (not recorded which). This clonotype originated in a human donor who was either an allogeneic HSCT recipient or a stem cell or donor lymphocyte infusion donor (not recorded which). It is not recorded whose cells these are; they may come from a transplant donor. The CDR3: CASSPGGLAGGGETQYF. The CDR3 region has the DNA TGTGCCAGCAGCCCGGGGGGTCTAGCGGGAGGTGGGGAGACCCAGTACTTC. The full variable domain, in which reference TRBV5-4 and TRBJ2-5 provide the parts outside the CDR3, is ETGVTQSPTHLIKTRGQQVTLRCSSQSGHNTVSWYQQALGQGPQFIFQYYREEENGRGNFPPRFSGLQFPNYSSELNVNALELDDSALYLCASSPGGLAGGGETQYFGPGTRLLVL.